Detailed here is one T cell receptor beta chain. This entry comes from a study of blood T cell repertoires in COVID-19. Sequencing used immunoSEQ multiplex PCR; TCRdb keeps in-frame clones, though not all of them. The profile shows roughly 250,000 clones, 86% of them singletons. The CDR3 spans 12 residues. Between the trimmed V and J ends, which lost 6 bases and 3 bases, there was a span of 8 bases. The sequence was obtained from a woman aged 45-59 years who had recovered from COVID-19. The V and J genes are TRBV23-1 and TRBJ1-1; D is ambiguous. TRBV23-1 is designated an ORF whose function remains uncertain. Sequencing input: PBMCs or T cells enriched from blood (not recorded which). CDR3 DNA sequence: TGCGCCAGCAGACCCCGGGACACTGAAGCTTTCTTT. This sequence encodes CASRPRDTEAFF.